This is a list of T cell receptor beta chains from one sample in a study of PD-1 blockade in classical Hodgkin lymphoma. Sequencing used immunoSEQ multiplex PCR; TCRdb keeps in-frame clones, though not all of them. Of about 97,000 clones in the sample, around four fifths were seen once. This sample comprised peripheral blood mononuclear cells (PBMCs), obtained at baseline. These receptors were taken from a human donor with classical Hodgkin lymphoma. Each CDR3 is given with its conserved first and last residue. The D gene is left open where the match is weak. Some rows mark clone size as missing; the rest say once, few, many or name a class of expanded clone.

CAISEEFTQYF | TGTGCCATCAGTGAGGAGTTCACGCAGTATTTT | TRBV10-3 | - | - | TRBJ2-3
CASSLLRLAGRSKRDTQYF | TGTGCCAGCAGCTTACTAAGACTAGCGGGAAGGAGTAAGAGGGATACGCAGTATTTT | TRBV7-2 | - | TRBD2 | TRBJ2-3
CASSLGLHSETQYF | TGCGCCAGCAGCTTAGGACTCCACTCGGAGACCCAGTACTTC | TRBV5-1 | - | - | TRBJ2-5
CASSPQTGGEQYF | TGTGCCAGCAGTCCCCAGACAGGGGGTGAGCAGTACTTC | TRBV6-6 | - | TRBD1 | TRBJ2-7
CSLVAGTYNEQFF | TGCAGCTTGGTAGCCGGGACCTACAATGAGCAGTTCTTC | TRBV29-1 | - | - | TRBJ2-1
CSVVGGRAGADTQYF | TGCAGCGTTGTGGGCGGGAGGGCCGGGGCAGATACGCAGTATTTT | TRBV29-1 | - | TRBD2 | TRBJ2-3
CASSLPWAGVHTGELFF | TGCGCCAGCAGTCTTCCTTGGGCGGGAGTGCACACCGGGGAGCTGTTTTTT | TRBV5-1 | - | TRBD2 | TRBJ2-2
CASSHSYNSPLHF | TGTGCCAGCAGTCACTCCTATAATTCACCCCTCCACTTT | TRBV6-6 | - | - | TRBJ1-6
CASSTGVTLGNEQFF | TGTGCCAGCAGCACCGGTGTAACCCTGGGCAATGAGCAGTTCTTC | TRBV7-8 | - | - | TRBJ2-1
CASSLVAGLTGELFF | TGTGCCAGCAGCTTAGTGGCAGGACTGACCGGGGAGCTGTTTTTT | TRBV7-6 | - | - | TRBJ2-2
CASSQGRVPYEQYF | TGTGCCAGCAGCCAGGGACGGGTACCCTACGAGCAGTACTTC | TRBV5-5 | - | - | TRBJ2-7
CASSIISESLVYSNQPQHF | TGTGCCAGTAGTATAATTTCGGAGTCCCTGGTTTATAGCAATCAGCCCCAGCATTTT | TRBV19 | - | - | TRBJ1-5
CASTDRGRAVGELFF | TGTGCCAGCACCGACCGGGGGAGAGCTGTCGGGGAGCTGTTTTTT | TRBV6-5 | - | - | TRBJ2-2
CASFRALNTGELFF | TGTGCCAGCTTCAGGGCCCTAAACACCGGGGAGCTGTTTTTT | TRBV18 | - | - | TRBJ2-2
CASSPGTVNTEAFF | TGCGCCAGCAGCCCCGGGACGGTTAACACTGAAGCTTTCTTT | TRBV5-1 | - | - | TRBJ1-1
CASSGGLYYNEQFF | TGTGCCAGCAGTGGGGGACTATACTACAATGAGCAGTTCTTC | TRBV6-5 | - | TRBD2 | TRBJ2-1
CASRKDTGNTIYF | TGTGCCAGTAGGAAGGATACTGGAAACACCATATATTTT | TRBV19 | - | - | TRBJ1-3
CASSRGRRTQYF | TGTGCCAGCAGCCGGGGCAGACGGACCCAGTACTTC | TRBV14 | - | - | TRBJ2-5
CASSPTGGFDGYTF | TGTGCCAGCAGCCCAACAGGGGGATTCGATGGCTACACCTTC | TRBV7-3 | - | TRBD1 | TRBJ1-2
CASTLLGVGQPQHF | TGTGCCAGCACCTTGCTGGGGGTCGGGCAGCCCCAGCATTTT | TRBV28 | - | - | TRBJ1-5
CASSLIENTEAFF | TGTGCCAGCAGTTTAATCGAGAACACTGAAGCTTTCTTT | TRBV28 | - | - | TRBJ1-1
CASSFPDGEGADTQYF | TGTGCCAGCAGCTTTCCAGACGGGGAGGGGGCAGATACGCAGTATTTT | TRBV7-8 | - | - | TRBJ2-3
CASSLQGLMNTEAFF | TGCGCCAGCAGCTTACAGGGACTAATGAACACTGAAGCTTTCTTT | TRBV5-1 | - | - | TRBJ1-1
CASSPPAGPDTQYF | TGTGCCAGCAGCCCTCCCGCGGGGCCAGATACGCAGTATTTT | TRBV9 | few | - | TRBJ2-3
CASSFPGTGGYEQYF | TGTGCCAGCAGCTTCCCCGGGACAGGGGGCTACGAGCAGTACTTC | TRBV7-2 | - | TRBD1 | TRBJ2-7
CASRTTSGPYNEQFF | TGTGCCAGCAGGACGACTAGCGGACCCTACAATGAGCAGTTCTTC | TRBV5-6 | - | TRBD2 | TRBJ2-1
CASSLLAGVDEQFF | TGCGCCAGCAGCTTGCTGGCGGGAGTGGATGAGCAGTTCTTC | TRBV5-1 | - | TRBD2 | TRBJ2-1
CASTPGGAGEQYF | TGTGCCAGCACCCCCGGGGGAGCGGGAGAGCAGTACTTC | TRBV6-5 | - | TRBD2 | TRBJ2-7
CASSSRDKPYEQYF | TGTGCCAGCAGCTCCCGGGACAAACCCTACGAGCAGTACTTC | TRBV11-3 | - | - | TRBJ2-7
CAISWAPGTEAFF | TGTGCCATCAGCTGGGCCCCGGGCACTGAAGCTTTCTTT | TRBV10-3 | - | - | TRBJ1-1
CASSISRLAGFTQYF | TGTGCCAGTAGTATTTCTCGGCTAGCGGGATTTACGCAGTATTTT | TRBV19 | - | TRBD2 | TRBJ2-3
CASSVGGTDTQYF | TGTGCCAGCAGCGTTGGGGGCACAGATACGCAGTATTTT | TRBV6-1 | - | - | TRBJ2-3
CASSLLGQVLPEQYF | TGTGCCAGCAGTTTATTAGGACAGGTGCTCCCCGAGCAGTACTTC | TRBV28 | - | TRBD1 | TRBJ2-7
CASKTLEVADTQYF | TGTGCCAGCAAGACCTTGGAGGTCGCAGATACGCAGTATTTT | TRBV27 | - | - | TRBJ2-3
CAWSVGPGGAFF | TGTGCCTGGAGTGTAGGGCCTGGGGGAGCTTTCTTT | TRBV30 | - | - | TRBJ1-1
CASSLSWDTQYF | TGTGCCAGCAGCTTGTCGTGGGATACGCAGTATTTT | TRBV7-9 | - | - | TRBJ2-3
CASSLFPGRQPQHF | TGTGCCAGCAGTTTATTCCCAGGCCGCCAGCCCCAGCATTTT | TRBV27 | - | - | TRBJ1-5
CASSPSGETQYF | TGCGCCAGCAGCCCCTCAGGTGAGACCCAGTACTTC | TRBV5-1 | - | - | TRBJ2-5
CASSQPPTDTQYF | TGTGCCAGCAGCCAACCCCCCACAGATACGCAGTATTTT | TRBV4-2 | few | - | TRBJ2-3
CSVGGLVNTGELFF | TGCAGCGTTGGGGGACTAGTGAACACCGGGGAGCTGTTTTTT | TRBV29-1 | - | TRBD2 | TRBJ2-2
CASSPRTSGRVSFYEQYF | TGTGCCAGCAGCCCTCGGACTAGCGGGAGGGTATCGTTCTACGAGCAGTACTTC | TRBV14 | - | TRBD2 | TRBJ2-7
CASRETSTDTQYF | TGTGCCAGCAGAGAGACCAGCACAGATACGCAGTATTTT | TRBV6-1 | once | - | TRBJ2-3
CASSTGGRGTEAFF | TGTGCCAGCAGCACAGGGGGCAGGGGTACTGAAGCTTTCTTT | TRBV7-9 | - | TRBD1 | TRBJ1-1
CASSLSGIGKTPSYEQYF | TGTGCCAGCAGCTTGTCAGGGATAGGGAAAACCCCTTCCTACGAGCAGTACTTC | TRBV5-4 | few | - | TRBJ2-7
CAISLTSGTGEQYF | TGTGCCATCAGCCTGACTAGCGGGACGGGCGAGCAGTACTTC | TRBV10-3 | - | TRBD2 | TRBJ2-7
CASSPPTSGSTDTQYF | TGTGCCAGCTCACCACCGACAAGCGGTAGCACAGATACGCAGTATTTT | TRBV18 | - | - | TRBJ2-3
CAWSVSHYEQYF | TGTGCCTGGAGTGTAAGCCACTACGAGCAGTACTTC | TRBV30 | few | - | TRBJ2-7
CASIRGGSTDTQYF | TGCGCCAGCATCCGGGGCGGGAGCACAGATACGCAGTATTTT | TRBV5-1 | few | - | TRBJ2-3
CASSLAMTGGAYEQYF | TGCGCCAGCAGCTTGGCCATGACAGGGGGGGCCTACGAGCAGTACTTC | TRBV5-1 | - | TRBD1 | TRBJ2-7
CASSLQGLAGLANTGELFF | TGCGCCAGCAGCTTACAGGGGTTAGCGGGCCTAGCGAACACCGGGGAGCTGTTTTTT | TRBV5-1 | - | - | TRBJ2-2
CARSFGLAGECTGELFF | TGTGCCAGAAGCTTCGGACTAGCGGGAGAATGCACCGGGGAGCTGTTTTTT | TRBV5-3 | once | TRBD2 | TRBJ2-2
CASGPGLALADTQYF | TGTGCTAGTGGTCCGGGACTAGCGTTAGCAGATACGCAGTATTTT | TRBV12-5 | - | TRBD2 | TRBJ2-3